This T cell receptor (beta chain) stems from a study of T cells expressing NK-cell markers (dated by TCRdb to 2018 to 2021). In terms of the full investigation: Fewer than ten donors provided sorted CD3+CD56+NKG2C+, CD3+CD56+NKG2C- and CD3+CD56-NKG2C+ T-cell subsets, whose TCR beta-chain repertoires were profiled. Of the eight sequenced donors, seven were found to be HCMV-seropositive and one was found to be HCMV-seronegative. The eight sequenced donors were randomly selected healthy volunteers, three men and five women. Illumina HiSeq 2000/2500, MiSeq or NextSeq was used to sequence libraries as 2 x 150 bp reads. Points the paper makes about the study in general: In more than 5 donors, the dominant CD3+CD56+NKG2C+ clonotypes ranked among the top 10 CD8+ clonotypes, making up 1.0-7.0% of CD8+ T cells. Those dominant clonotypes were again the most abundant among CD3+CD56-NKG2C+ cells in a handful of donors, at roughly 25-65%. Whether the expanded NKG2C-expressing T cell clones were specific for HCMV antigens remained unclear.

The instrument was an Illumina HiSeq 2000. TCR beta cDNA libraries were made by 5'RACE template switching that added a universal primer site and unique molecular identifiers. cDNA synthesis was primed from the TCR beta constant segment, followed by two successive PCR amplification steps. Processing in the source paper ran as follows. Reads were demultiplexed and grouped by UMI with MIGEC, and clonotypes were assembled and quantified with MiTCR. To remove erroneous sequences, TCR cDNA sequences were retained only when supported by two or more reads. Downstream repertoire analysis used the tcR package, and clonotypes were matched across fractions by CDR3 nucleotide sequence plus V segment. VDJmatch was used to annotate antigen specificity against VDJdb, with one amino acid substitution in CDR3 allowed. TCRdb reprocessed the reads; each CDR3 protein sequence makes one entry, and DNA is unavailable. Here the V and J calls rest on TCRdb's processing, not on the authors' analysis. The sample table records some 600,000 distinct CDR3 sequences. The ten largest clonotypes hold 3% to 4.5% of the sample.

HCMV serostatus was determined by detecting HCMV-specific IgG in serum with a commercial ELISA kit. Ficoll density gradient centrifugation was used to isolate peripheral blood mononuclear cells from blood. The CDR3, from cysteine to phenylalanine, totals 16 residues. The DNA is unrecorded. CDR1 MNHEY and CDR2 SMNVEV are derived from the germline V gene (reference sequence). On this clonotype: Its antigen specificity is not known.

The sequence joins TRBV27 to TRBJ2-1; TCRdb designates TRBD1, a call that cannot be tested without DNA. This TCR derives from a man aged 18-30 years in good health. Donor details come from another sample of the same person, matched by shared clones. Sequencing was done on a sample of blood T cells: a sorted CD56 or NKG2C T cell subset, CD4+ or CD8+ T cells, or bulk PBMC T cells (not recorded which). The CDR3 protein: CASSLWPLVAYNEQFF.